The 31 T cell receptor beta chains presented below share a single source sample, sequenced in a study of OX40 agonist ivuxolimab in advanced cancers. Data came from immunoSEQ multiplex PCR; TCRdb stores just in-frame clones and leaves some out. Among roughly 34,000 clones listed, around four fifths were seen once. This material consisted of CD4+ or CD8+ T cells sorted from blood, taken in a trial of the OX40 agonist ivuxolimab. The receptor source for this set is an adult with an advanced solid tumor such as melanoma, head and neck, liver or kidney cancer.

The table lists this clone with a count of one. The rearrangement joins TRBV7-8 to TRBJ2-5; TRBD1 might be the D (6 bases). Per the germline V gene, CDR1 is SGHVS and CDR2 is FQNEAQ. This CDR3 contains 15 residues. Trimming took 5 bases from V and 4 from J, leaving 17 bases between them. The CDR3 loop reads CASSPHGQSGETQYF. In nucleotides, the CDR3 is TGTGCCAGCAGCCCCCATGGACAGTCGGGAGAGACCCAGTACTTC. Combining the CDR3 with reference TRBV7-8 and TRBJ2-5 gives the whole variable domain GAGVSQSPRYKVAKRGQDVALRCDPISGHVSLFWYQQALGQGPEFLTYFQNEAQLDKSGLPSDRFFAERPEGSVSTLKIQRTQQEDSAVYLCASSPHGQSGETQYFGPGTRLLVL.

This chain joins TRBV27 and TRBJ1-5, with D uncertain. Germline loops: CDR1 MNHEY, CDR2 SMNVEV (reference sequence). V lost 2 bases, J lost 2 bases, and 7 bases lay in between. The length of the CDR3 is 14 residues. The CDR3 DNA reads TGTGCCAGCAGTTTACACGGGGGCAATCAGCCCCAGCATTTT. Translation: CASSLHGGNQPQHF.

The chain carries TRBV5-6 and TRBJ1-5; perhaps TRBD1 as D (5 bases). The germline V gene encodes CDR1 SGHDT and CDR2 YYEEEE. Trimming removed 2 bases from V and 0 bases from J, with 12 bases in between. The CDR3 contains 16 residues. The CDR3 bases are TGTGCCAGCAGCTTTTGGGGCGCGGATAGCAATCAGCCCCAGCATTTT. Translated, it gives CASSFWGADSNQPQHF.

J is TRBJ2-2 and V is TRBV19; TRBD2 agrees at 11 bases. This CDR3 is built from 17 residues. Germline CDR1 LNHDA, CDR2 SQIVND (reference sequence). V lost 1 base, J lost 4 bases, and 5 bases stayed unmatched. The CDR3 DNA is TGTGCCAGTAGTATAGGGGGACTAGCGGAGGGCACCGGGGAGCTGTTTTTT. Translated, it gives CASSIGGLAEGTGELFF. Full variable domain (outside the CDR3, taken from reference TRBV19 and TRBJ2-2): DGGITQSPKYLFRKEGQNVTLSCEQNLNHDAMYWYRQDPGQGLRLIYYSQIVNDFQKGDIAEGYSVSREKKESFPLTVTSAQKNPTAFYLCASSIGGLAEGTGELFFGEGSRLTVL.

This chain links TRBV9 with TRBJ2-1; 8 bases are a match to TRBD2. The CDR3 sequence is 18 residues long. CDR1 is SGDLS, CDR2 YYNGEE, per germline. V was clipped by 3 bases and J by 7 bases; unmatched bases: 18. The CDR3 spells CASSAAVRYGTSLNEQFF. For the CDR3, the DNA is TGTGCCAGCAGCGCTGCAGTACGATACGGGACTAGTCTTAATGAGCAGTTCTTC.

As regards this clone: A much larger clone sits a single nucleotide away, making a read error possible. DNA of the CDR3: TGTGCCAGTAGTATCCCGGGGGCTGGGGCCAACGTCCTGACTTTC. It translates to CASSIPGAGANVLTF. The chain combines TRBV19 with TRBJ2-6; possibly TRBD2 for D (6 bases). CDR3 length: 15 residues. Germline assignment: CDR1 LNHDA and CDR2 SQIVND (reference sequence). The V end lost 3 bases, the J end lost 2 bases, and 8 bases lay between the germline ends. The full variable domain, rest sourced from reference TRBV19 and TRBJ2-6, is DGGITQSPKYLFRKEGQNVTLSCEQNLNHDAMYWYRQDPGQGLRLIYYSQIVNDFQKGDIAEGYSVSREKKESFPLTVTSAQKNPTAFYLCASSIPGAGANVLTFGAGSRLTVL.

V usage is TRBV11-2 and J usage is TRBJ2-7; 12 bases are shared with TRBD2. Germline V gene data show CDR1 as SGHAT and CDR2 as FQNNGV. The V segment lost 1 base and the J segment 6 bases; nucleotides outside the gene matches: 7. This CDR3 comprises 16 residues. DNA of the CDR3: TGTGCCAGCAGCTTAGTTCAGCTAGCGGGAGGGCCCGAGCAGTACTTC. It specifies CASSLVQLAGGPEQYF. Combining the CDR3 with reference TRBV11-2 and TRBJ2-7 gives the whole variable domain EAGVAQSPRYKIIEKRQSVAFWCNPISGHATLYWYQQILGQGPKLLIQFQNNGVVDDSQLPKDRFSAERLKGVDSTLKIQPAKLEDSAVYLCASSLVQLAGGPEQYFGPGTRLTVT.

The J gene is TRBJ2-3, the V gene TRBV7-9, with D possibly matching TRBD1 (6 bases). V lost 5 bases and J lost 6, with 12 bases in between. The CDR3 has 13 amino acids. Germline CDR1 SEHNR, CDR2 FQNEAQ (reference sequence). CDR3 in DNA: TGTGCCAGCAGCCCCAGGGGCCCGGATACGCAGTATTTT. Translation: CASSPRGPDTQYF.

There are a few counts of this clone. The chain joins TRBV7-9 to TRBJ2-7; D not resolved. The CDR3 runs to 11 residues. Between the trimmed V and J ends, which lost 1 base and 8 bases, there was a span of 6 bases. The germline CDR1 and CDR2 sequences are SEHNR and FQNEAQ (reference sequence). CDR3 region: CASSLGPKQYF. CDR3 DNA sequence: TGTGCCAGCAGCTTAGGGCCCAAGCAGTACTTC. The variable domain in full, completed from reference TRBV7-9 and TRBJ2-7, reads DTGVSQNPRHKITKRGQNVTFRCDPISEHNRLYWYRQTLGQGPEFLTYFQNEAQLEKSRLLSDRFSAERPKGSFSTLEIQRTEQGDSAMYLCASSLGPKQYFGPGTRLTVT.

The V call is TRBV27, the J call TRBJ2-7; 11 nucleotides match TRBD2. V lost 6 bases and J lost 4; bases outside the gene matches: 2. Germline V lookup: CDR1 MNHEY, CDR2 SMNVEV (reference sequence). This CDR3 has 13 amino acids. CDR3 DNA: TGTGCCAGCAGACTAGCGGGAGATTACGAGCAGTACTTC. Translating gives CASRLAGDYEQYF.

The CDR3: CASHQGLSSTDTQYF. The CDR3 nucleotides are TGTGCCTCTCACCAGGGACTATCCAGCACAGATACGCAGTATTTT. V is TRBV30 and J is TRBJ2-3; TRBD2 matches at 7 bases. The germline gives CDR1 GTSNPN, CDR2 SVGIG (reference sequence). V gave up 7 bases and J gave up 0 bases; unmatched junction bases: 10. The CDR3 covers 15 residues. Complete variable domain (other parts from reference TRBV30 and TRBJ2-3): SQTIHQWPATLVQPVGSPLSLECTVEGTSNPNLYWYRQAAGRGLQLLFYSVGIGQISSEVPQNLSASRPQDRQFILSSKKLLLSDSGFYLCASHQGLSSTDTQYFGPGTRLTVL.

The chain joins TRBV7-9 to TRBJ2-3; a weak D match, TRBD1 (6 bases). The CDR3 loop spans 16 amino acids. Germline V lookup: CDR1 SEHNR, CDR2 FQNEAQ (reference sequence). With 0 bases removed from V and 1 base from J, the gap between germline ends came to 11 bases. CDR3 amino acids: CASSLAWTVGTDTQYF. CDR3 DNA: TGTGCCAGCAGCTTAGCCTGGACAGTCGGCACAGATACGCAGTATTTT.

In this sample, this clone turned up once. This chain connects TRBV12-1 to TRBJ2-7. TRBV12-1 constitutes a pseudogene. The CDR3 is 13 residues long. The DNA of the CDR3 is TGTGCCAGCAGCCGGGGGCCTCCCTTCGAGCAGTACTTC. Translating it yields CASSRGPPFEQYF.

The gene calls are TRBV25-1 and TRBJ2-3; no reliable D call. Germline V gene lookup returns CDR1 MGHDK and CDR2 SYGVNS. The CDR3 is made up of 16 amino acids. V lost 3 bases and J lost 0, with 13 bases in between. DNA of the CDR3: TGTGCCAGCAGTGATCAGTCCTCCCCTAGCACAGATACGCAGTATTTT. This codes for CASSDQSSPSTDTQYF.

The chain recombines TRBV5-6 with TRBJ2-7; TRBD1 agrees at 9 bases. V dropped 2 bases and J dropped 1; count of bases not matched to a gene: 4. The CDR3 consists of 15 residues. Germline CDR1 SGHDT, CDR2 YYEEEE. The CDR3 DNA reads TGTGCCAGCAGCTTCGGGACAGGGCCTTCCTACGAGCAGTACTTC. Translating gives CASSFGTGPSYEQYF.

This clone has only a few counts. The chain combines TRBV25-1 with TRBJ2-7, with 10 bases fitting TRBD2. Germline V gene lookup returns CDR1 MGHDK and CDR2 SYGVNS. J lost 4 bases, V lost 8 bases, and 8 bases had no gene match. The length of the CDR3 is 14 residues. The CDR3 is CASQGLADNYEQYF. The CDR3 DNA reads as TGTGCCAGCCAAGGACTAGCGGACAATTACGAGCAGTACTTC.

This clone was seen a handful of times. The V and J genes are TRBV6-6 and TRBJ2-7; 7 nucleotides match TRBD1. V lost 2 bases to trimming and J lost 3 bases; unmatched junction nucleotides: 7. The CDR3 consists of 15 residues. Per germline, CDR1 MNHNY and CDR2 SVGAGI (reference sequence). CDR3 sequence: CASSYQRQGDYEQYF. CDR3 in DNA: TGTGCCAGCAGTTACCAGAGGCAGGGGGACTACGAGCAGTACTTC.

The rearrangement links TRBV25-1 to TRBJ1-1, with D hard to call. The germline gives CDR1 MGHDK, CDR2 SYGVNS. This CDR3 contains 13 residues. Deletions cut 8 bases from V and 3 bases from J, with 13 bases between. The chain's CDR3 is CASQNPRDTEAFF. The CDR3 bases are TGTGCCAGCCAAAACCCCCGGGACACTGAAGCTTTCTTT.

The gene calls are TRBV6-5 and TRBJ1-2, with no clear D. The ends were cut back, 2 bases at V and 3 bases at J, with 13 bases in the middle. CDR1 and CDR2 (germline): MNHEY, SVGAGI. The CDR3 is 15 residues long. DNA for the CDR3: TGTGCCAGCAGTTACCCGATGGGCAGCTACTATGGCTACACCTTC. This translates into CASSYPMGSYYGYTF.

This clone was found a few times. V is TRBV27 and J is TRBJ1-5, with 7 bases matching TRBD1. This CDR3 has 14 amino acids. The trim removed 5 bases at V and 2 bases at J, leaving 3 bases unmatched. From germline, CDR1 is MNHEY and CDR2 SMNVEV (reference sequence). CDR3 coding DNA: TGTGCCAGCAGTGACAGGGTCGGCAATCAGCCCCAGCATTTT. Encoded protein: CASSDRVGNQPQHF.

This clone is medium-sized within its sample. The chain is built from TRBV25-1 and TRBJ1-5; D unclear. Trimming took 2 bases from V and 5 from J, leaving 10 bases between them. The CDR3 spans 14 residues. Germline V gives CDR1 MGHDK, CDR2 SYGVNS. The CDR3 bases are TGTGCCAGCAGTGAAAGAGGCTGGGATCAGCCCCAGCATTTT. Translation gives CASSERGWDQPQHF. The full variable domain, in which reference TRBV25-1 and TRBJ1-5 provide the parts outside the CDR3, is EADIYQTPRYLVIGTGKKITLECSQTMGHDKMYWYQQDPGMELHLIHYSYGVNSTEKGDLSSESTVSRIRTEHFPLTLESARPSHTSQYLCASSERGWDQPQHFGDGTRLSIL.

This clone was picked up one time. The chain uses TRBV6-5 and TRBJ1-2; 7 nucleotides match TRBD1. V lost 6 bases and J lost 1; bases outside the gene matches: 8. CDR3 length: 15 residues. Germline values: CDR1 MNHEY, CDR2 SVGAGI. The CDR3 region is CASSPLTGRNYGYTF. The DNA of the CDR3 is TGTGCCAGCAGCCCCTTGACAGGGCGTAACTATGGCTACACCTTC.

The J gene is TRBJ2-4, the V gene TRBV5-1; 11 nucleotides align to TRBD2. Germline trimming cut 0 bases from V and 6 bases from J; bases unmatched to any gene: 5. Germline loops: CDR1 SGHRS, CDR2 YFSETQ. The CDR3 sequence is 16 residues long. For the CDR3, the DNA is TGCGCCAGCAGCTTGGAGTTAGCGGGAGGGGGAAACATTCAGTACTTC. This encodes CASSLELAGGGNIQYF. Filled out from reference TRBV5-1 and TRBJ2-4, the complete variable domain reads KAGVTQTPRYLIKTRGQQVTLSCSPISGHRSVSWYQQTPGQGLQFLFEYFSETQRNKGNFPGRFSGRQFSNSRSEMNVSTLELGDSALYLCASSLELAGGGNIQYFGAGTRLSVL.

About this clone itself: One end of the junction fails to match germline, which may point to a read error. The rearrangement joins TRBV28 to TRBJ2-1, with a tentative D call TRBD2 (5 bases). This CDR3 is 13 amino acids long. From germline, CDR1 is MDHEN and CDR2 SYDVKM. As DNA, the CDR3 is TGTGCCAGCAGTTTCGCGGGCTACGATGAGCAGTTCTTC. Residues: CASSFAGYDEQFF. Full variable domain (rest looked up from reference TRBV28 and TRBJ2-1): DVKVTQSSRYLVKRTGEKVFLECVQDMDHENMFWYRQDPGLGLRLIYFSYDVKMKEKGDIPEGYSVSREKKERFSLILESASTNQTSMYLCASSFAGYDEQFFGPGTRLTVL.

The genes are TRBV19 and TRBJ2-1, with unresolved D. Trimming shortened V by 3 bases and J by 3 bases, and 27 bases separated the two germline ends. CDR1 is LNHDA, CDR2 SQIVND, per germline (reference sequence). The CDR3 contains 20 residues. CDR3 sequence: CASSIPSPPTQANFYNEQFF. The CDR3 DNA is TGTGCCAGTAGTATCCCCAGCCCACCTACCCAGGCAAACTTCTACAATGAGCAGTTCTTC.

The rearrangement uses TRBV1 and TRBJ2-3; the tabulated D call, TRBD2, remains unverified against the DNA. TRBV1 is a known pseudogene. The CDR3 is 16 amino acids. CDR3 in DNA: TGCACCAGCAGCCAAGATGGGGGGAATTGCACAGATACGCAGTATTTT. The encoded protein is CTSSQDGGNCTDTQYF.

This chain links TRBV6-6 with TRBJ1-5; a possible D gene is TRBD1 (6 bases). This CDR3 region has 14 residues. Germline CDR1 and CDR2: MNHNY and SVGAGI (reference sequence). V was trimmed by 6 bases and J by 15 bases, leaving 24 bases between them. CDR3 region: CASSLTGTGRFRHF. CDR3 nucleotide sequence: TGTGCCAGCAGCCTCACAGGGACCGGCCGGTTCCGGCATTTT.

This clone was seen only a few times. The rearrangement joins TRBV6-1 to TRBJ1-2; the match to TRBD1 covers 9 bases. The CDR3 spans 16 residues. V gave up 3 bases and J gave up 2 bases; unmatched junction bases: 7. Per the germline V gene, CDR1 is MNHNS and CDR2 is SASEGT. CDR3 DNA: TGTGCCAGCAGTGACTATCCGGGACAGGGAAACTATGGCTACACCTTC. Translating it yields CASSDYPGQGNYGYTF.

The V gene is TRBV6-4, the J gene TRBJ1-6; D uncertain. Germline V CDR1 and CDR2: MRHNA, SNTAGT. The CDR3 length is 13 residues. V was clipped by 6 bases and J by 7 bases, with 10 bases between them. The CDR3 nucleotides are TGTGCCAGCAGACCGGATCCAAATTCACCCCTCCACTTT. Translated, it gives CASRPDPNSPLHF.

This clone was detected a few times. This chain joins TRBV2 and TRBJ2-7; 7 nucleotides agree with TRBD1. The germline V gene encodes CDR1 SNHLY and CDR2 FYNNEI. V was pared by 7 bases and J by 1 base, with 4 bases of the junction left unmatched. This CDR3 has 13 amino acids. Here the CDR3 reads CASIGTDSYEQYF. CDR3 bases: TGTGCCAGCATTGGGACAGATTCCTACGAGCAGTACTTC.

This chain connects TRBV28 to TRBJ2-7; 10 nucleotides line up with TRBD1. The CDR3 has 14 residues. Germline V CDR1 and CDR2: MDHEN, SYDVKM. V lost 6 bases, J lost 5 bases, and 7 bases stayed unmatched. The CDR3 loop reads CASSSTGGLDEQYF. CDR3 DNA: TGTGCCAGCAGCTCGACAGGGGGCTTGGACGAGCAGTACTTC.